The 7 T cell receptor beta chains below were found in one sample sequenced in a study of blood T cell repertoires in COVID-19. Profiling relied on immunoSEQ multiplex PCR, and the TCRdb table lists in-frame clones only, not all of them. The sample gives about 79,000 clones, around 90% of which show up once; roughly 4.4% is in the top ten. Sequencing was carried out using peripheral blood. All receptors derive from a man aged 50-59 years with active COVID-19.

The V and J genes are TRBV4-2 and TRBJ1-2; 7 bases align to TRBD1. J lost 4 bases, V lost 7 bases, and 6 bases had no gene match. The CDR3 extends over 13 amino acids. In germline, CDR1 is LGHNA, CDR2 YNFKEQ. CDR3 loop: CASTKTGTYGYTF. Written as DNA, the CDR3 is TGTGCCAGCACTAAGACAGGGACCTATGGCTACACCTTC.

The genes are TRBV7-9 and TRBJ2-3; TRBD2 matches 7 bases. The CDR3 has 16 residues. The ends lost 5 bases at V and 2 bases at J; junction bases unmatched: 10. From germline, CDR1 is SEHNR and CDR2 FQNEAQ (reference sequence). In DNA, the CDR3 is TGTGCCAGCAGCCCTTCCCTAGCGGAGCCCACAGATACGCAGTATTTT. Translating it yields CASSPSLAEPTDTQYF.

The genes are TRBV7-9 and TRBJ2-7; 7 bases map to TRBD1. Germline assignment: CDR1 SEHNR and CDR2 FQNEAQ (reference sequence). The V segment lost 6 bases and the J segment 2 bases; nucleotides outside the gene matches: 7. The CDR3 extends over 14 amino acids. DNA of the CDR3: TGTGCCAGCAGTCCCACGGGACAGCCCTACGAGCAGTACTTC. Translated: CASSPTGQPYEQYF. Drawing the rest from reference TRBV7-9 and TRBJ2-7, the complete variable domain is DTGVSQNPRHKITKRGQNVTFRCDPISEHNRLYWYRQTLGQGPEFLTYFQNEAQLEKSRLLSDRFSAERPKGSFSTLEIQRTEQGDSAMYLCASSPTGQPYEQYFGPGTRLTVT.

The rearrangement uses TRBV6-5 and TRBJ2-1; 8 bases map to TRBD2. The length of the CDR3 is 15 residues. From germline, CDR1 is MNHEY and CDR2 SVGAGI. Trimming cost V 6 bases and J 4 bases; bases outside gene matches: 8. CDR3: CASRDSGGLYNEQFF. CDR3 coding DNA: TGTGCCAGCAGAGACTCGGGGGGGCTGTACAATGAGCAGTTCTTC.

V and J are TRBV6-5 and TRBJ2-5; possible D gene TRBD1, 5 bases. Germline-derived CDR1 and CDR2 are MNHEY and SVGAGI. The CDR3 has 13 residues. V shed 6 bases and J shed 2 bases, with 10 bases lying between them. The CDR3 coding sequence is TGTGCCAGCAGAGAGACAGTACAAGAGACCCAGTACTTC. Protein sequence: CASRETVQETQYF.

The chain joins TRBV5-5 to TRBJ2-1; 8 positions agree with TRBD2. Trimming removed 8 bases from V and 1 base from J; junction bases left unmatched: 2. Germline assignment: CDR1 SGHKS and CDR2 YYEKEE (reference sequence). This CDR3 is 13 amino acids long. This CDR3 reads CARLAVSYNEQFF. CDR3 nucleotides: TGTGCCAGACTAGCGGTATCCTACAATGAGCAGTTCTTC.

The gene calls are TRBV11-2 and TRBJ1-3; perhaps TRBD1 as D (6 bases). Per the germline V gene, CDR1 is SGHAT and CDR2 is FQNNGV. This CDR3 spans 16 amino acids. V lost 1 base and J 7 bases, leaving 17 bases between the germline ends. The CDR3 DNA sequence: TGTGCCAGCAGCTTAGCAACGGGGGGCTTAGTGAACACCATATATTTT. Protein: CASSLATGGLVNTIYF. The full variable domain, in which reference TRBV11-2 and TRBJ1-3 provide the parts outside the CDR3, is EAGVAQSPRYKIIEKRQSVAFWCNPISGHATLYWYQQILGQGPKLLIQFQNNGVVDDSQLPKDRFSAERLKGVDSTLKIQPAKLEDSAVYLCASSLATGGLVNTIYFGEGSWLTVV.